The source of this TCR beta chain is a study of OX40 agonist ivuxolimab in advanced cancers. The overall study: Patients were dosed intravenously with ivuxolimab at 0.01 to 10 mg/kg every 2 weeks. Aged roughly 23 to 79 with a mean of about 60 years, they were about 80% male. One hepatocellular carcinoma and a couple of cutaneous melanoma patients partially responded. General study points: Clones of CD4+ and CD8+ blood T cells grew by week 6 at doses of 0.1 to 3.0 mg/kg.

The CDR3 totals 14 residues. J lost 2 bases, V lost 9 bases, and 9 bases had no gene match. Per germline, CDR1 SGHNT and CDR2 YYREEE (reference sequence). Clones were sequenced by immunoSEQ multiplex PCR, and TCRdb holds only the in-frame ones, with some missing. The data contain some 100,000 clones, around 80% of them singletons. A remark on this clone: The antigen remains unidentified.

This TCR was recovered from an adult with an advanced solid tumor such as melanoma, head and neck, liver or kidney cancer. The chain recombines TRBV5-4 with TRBJ2-3, with TRBD2 matching 7 bases. Sequenced here: CD4+ or CD8+ T cells sorted from blood, sampled in a trial of the OX40 agonist ivuxolimab. The CDR3 region has the DNA TGTGCCACCACCCCCGGGACTAACACAGATACGCAGTATTTT. Translating gives CATTPGTNTDTQYF.